The rows below give T cell receptor beta chains drawn from one sample of a study of CD8 T cells in Susac syndrome. TCRdb recomputed calls from the immunoSEQ multiplex PCR reads with MiXCR, one row per CDR3 protein. Among some 300,000 distinct CDR3 sequences listed, around 89% were seen once. Sequencing was performed on CD8+ T cells from PBMCs. All receptors derive from a human donor with multiple sclerosis. CDR3s include the opening cysteine and the closing phenylalanine or tryptophan. The D gene is left open where the match is weak. For some rows the clone size is stated as once, few or many, or as a class when expanded; others skip it.

d_gene,v_gene,abundance,j_gene,CDR3aa,CDR3nt
NA,TRBV7-9,NA,TRBJ1-2,CASSSWQGGHGYTF,TGTGCCAGCAGCTCGTGGCAGGGCGGACATGGCTACACCTTC
NA,TRBV12-3/TRBV12-4,once,TRBJ2-7,CASTEGSDEQYF,TGTGCCAGCACAGAGGGGAGCGACGAGCAGTACTTC
TRBD2,TRBV6-2/TRBV6-3,NA,TRBJ2-2,CATQRENWNTGELFF,TGTGCCACCCAGCGGGAGAACTGGAACACCGGGGAGCTGTTTTTT
NA,TRBV6-5,NA,TRBJ2-7,CASTPLRDTFNEQYF,TGTGCCAGCACCCCCCTGAGAGACACTTTCAACGAGCAGTACTTC
NA,TRBV28,NA,TRBJ2-5,CASGGRKREETQYF,TGTGCCAGCGGTGGCAGAAAGCGAGAAGAGACCCAGTACTTC
TRBD2,TRBV2,NA,TRBJ2-3,CASSEGGTTPGTDTQYF,TGTGCCAGCAGTGAAGGTGGGACTACCCCGGGGACAGATACGCAGTATTTT
TRBD2,TRBV27,NA,TRBJ2-3,CASTSLVASGRPLGADTQYF,TGTGCCAGCACCTCGTTGGTGGCTAGCGGGAGGCCTTTGGGCGCAGATACGCAGTATTTT
NA,TRBV27,NA,TRBJ1-1,CASSSGWGRMNTEAFF,TGTGCCAGCAGTTCCGGCTGGGGACGGATGAACACTGAAGCTTTCTTT
TRBD1,TRBV7-6,NA,TRBJ1-1,CASSHWDSEAFF,TGTGCCAGCAGTCATTGGGACAGCGAAGCTTTCTTT
TRBD2,TRBV6-6,NA,TRBJ2-7,CASSYSGLASYEQYF,TGTGCCAGCAGTTACTCGGGACTAGCTAGCTACGAGCAGTACTTC
TRBD2,TRBV15,NA,TRBJ2-1,CATSRDGTSDYNEQFF,TGTGCCACCAGCAGAGATGGGACTAGCGACTACAATGAGCAGTTCTTC
TRBD2,TRBV2,NA,TRBJ2-5,CASSGLAGVEETQYF,TGTGCCAGCAGCGGATTAGCGGGAGTCGAAGAGACCCAGTACTTC
NA,TRBV12-5,NA,TRBJ2-1,CASGYSNEQFF,TGTGCTAGTGGGTACAGCAATGAGCAGTTCTTC
TRBD2,TRBV4-1,NA,TRBJ2-1,CASSLGWTSGDNEQFF,TGCGCCAGCAGCTTGGGTTGGACTAGCGGGGACAATGAGCAGTTCTTC
TRBD2,TRBV6-4,NA,TRBJ2-3,CASSSGGSPPDTQYF,TGTGCCAGCAGTAGCGGGGGGAGCCCCCCAGATACGCAGTATTTT
TRBD2,TRBV15,once,TRBJ2-6,CATGGRSGSGANVLTF,TGTGCCACCGGCGGGAGGAGTGGATCTGGGGCCAACGTCCTGACTTTC
NA,TRBV11-2,once,TRBJ1-5,CASSPGSLSNQPQHF,TGTGCCAGCAGTCCCGGCAGCTTAAGCAATCAGCCCCAGCATTTT
TRBD2,TRBV20-1,NA,TRBJ2-7,CSARDPAGGTYEQYF,TGCAGTGCTAGAGACCCAGCGGGGGGGACCTACGAGCAGTACTTC
NA,TRBV4-3,NA,TRBJ2-3,CASSQDLASNTDTQYF,TGCGCCAGCAGCCAAGATCTCGCTAGCAACACAGATACGCAGTATTTT
NA,TRBV19,NA,TRBJ2-3,CASTGTDTQYF,TGTGCCAGTACCGGCACAGATACGCAGTATTTT
NA,TRBV10-3,once,TRBJ2-1,CAVTGTYNEQFF,TGTGCCGTCACAGGGACCTACAATGAGCAGTTCTTC
NA,TRBV28,NA,TRBJ1-1,CASSPTRANTEAFF,TGTGCCAGCAGTCCCACCCGTGCGAACACTGAAGCTTTCTTT
NA,TRBV7-8,once,TRBJ2-7,CASSLGLHGEQYF,TGTGCCAGCAGCTTAGGATTACATGGCGAGCAGTACTTC
TRBD2,TRBV28,NA,TRBJ2-1,CASRYILAGVSKQFF,TGTGCCAGCAGATACATACTAGCGGGAGTGTCAAAGCAGTTCTTC
NA,TRBV11-2,NA,TRBJ2-1,CASSLDFGEQFF,TGTGCCAGCAGCTTAGATTTTGGTGAGCAGTTCTTC
TRBD2,TRBV20-1,NA,TRBJ2-2,CSARGTHLFTSGPFTGELFF,TGCAGTGCTAGAGGGACCCACCTTTTCACTAGCGGGCCGTTTACCGGGGAGCTGTTTTTT
TRBD1,TRBV27,few,TRBJ1-2,CASSLETGYGYTF,TGTGCCAGCAGTTTAGAGACAGGGTATGGCTACACCTTC
NA,TRBV2,NA,TRBJ2-3,CASSDGGSRSTDTQYF,TGTGCCAGCAGTGACGGAGGGTCACGGAGCACAGATACGCAGTATTTT
NA,TRBV4-2,NA,TRBJ1-3,CASSQPQQVISGNTIYF,TGTGCCAGCAGCCAACCACAACAGGTCATCTCTGGAAACACCATATATTTT
TRBD1,TRBV20-1,NA,TRBJ2-5,CSARDWFRDRVETQYF,TGCAGTGCTAGAGATTGGTTCCGGGACAGGGTTGAGACCCAGTACTTC
TRBD2,TRBV4-2,NA,TRBJ2-1,CASSPTSLNEQFF,TGTGCCAGCAGCCCGACTAGCCTCAATGAGCAGTTCTTC
NA,TRBV7-2,NA,TRBJ2-1,CASSRRRVESSYNEQFF,TGTGCCAGCAGCCGCCGGAGGGTCGAAAGCTCCTACAATGAGCAGTTCTTC
NA,TRBV6-2/TRBV6-3,NA,TRBJ2-7,CASSRLEESYEQYF,TGTGCCAGCAGTCGTCTGGAGGAGTCCTACGAGCAGTACTTC
NA,TRBV5-6,NA,TRBJ2-1,CASSLDSSFQQFF,TGTGCCAGCAGCTTGGACTCCTCATTCCAGCAGTTCTTC
NA,TRBV12-3/TRBV12-4,once,TRBJ2-1,CASSRVVGEQFF,TGTGCCAGCAGTCGGGTCGTGGGTGAGCAGTTCTTC
NA,TRBV2,NA,TRBJ2-4,CASSATSTKNIQYF,TGTGCCAGCAGTGCGACTAGTACCAAAAACATTCAGTACTTC
NA,TRBV5-1,NA,TRBJ2-7,CASSLGLHEQYF,TGCGCCAGCAGCTTGGGTCTACACGAGCAGTACTTC
TRBD1,TRBV6-1,NA,TRBJ2-5,CASMHRQGLPQETQYF,TGTGCCAGCATGCACCGACAGGGGCTTCCTCAAGAGACCCAGTACTTC
TRBD1,TRBV9,NA,TRBJ2-2,CASSVQTGVTGELFF,TGTGCCAGCAGCGTGCAGACAGGGGTGACCGGGGAGCTGTTTTTT
TRBD2,TRBV6-1,NA,TRBJ2-5,CASSDRTSGQETQYF,TGTGCCAGCAGTGATCGGACTAGCGGTCAAGAGACCCAGTACTTC
TRBD1,TRBV20-1,NA,TRBJ2-7,CSAREPGQGYEQYF,TGCAGTGCTAGAGAACCGGGACAGGGGTACGAGCAGTACTTC
NA,TRBV4-3,NA,TRBJ2-2,CASSQARFSNTGELFF,TGCGCCAGCAGCCAAGCCAGGTTCTCGAACACCGGGGAGCTGTTTTTT
TRBD2,TRBV11-2,NA,TRBJ2-1,CASSLVPSGELNEQFF,TGTGCCAGCAGCTTAGTGCCTAGCGGGGAGTTGAATGAGCAGTTCTTC
TRBD2,TRBV5-1,NA,TRBJ2-1,CASSLVASGGAEQFF,TGCGCCAGCAGCTTGGTGGCTAGCGGGGGTGCTGAGCAGTTCTTC
TRBD1,TRBV11-1,NA,TRBJ2-7,CASSSRGTGDYEQYF,TGTGCCAGCAGTTCCAGGGGGACAGGAGACTACGAGCAGTACTTC
NA,TRBV20-1,once,TRBJ1-1,CSANSQSTEAFF,TGCAGTGCTAACAGCCAGTCCACTGAAGCTTTCTTT
TRBD1,TRBV15,NA,TRBJ1-5,CATSRTGTGVHQPQHF,TGTGCCACCAGCAGAACCGGGACAGGGGTTCATCAGCCCCAGCATTTT
NA,TRBV19,NA,TRBJ2-1,CASSWELLYNEQFF,TGTGCCAGTAGTTGGGAGCTTCTATACAATGAGCAGTTCTTC
NA,TRBV4-1,NA,TRBJ1-4,CASSLQDWEKLFF,TGCGCCAGCAGTCTACAAGATTGGGAAAAACTGTTTTTT
NA,TRBV2,NA,TRBJ2-1,CASSDPSNEQFF,TGTGCCAGCAGTGACCCCAGTAATGAGCAGTTCTTC
TRBD2,TRBV7-9,NA,TRBJ2-3,CASSHIAGDGTDTQYF,TGTGCCAGCAGCCATATAGCGGGGGATGGCACAGATACGCAGTATTTT
NA,TRBV7-3,NA,TRBJ2-1,CASSLLQYNEQFF,TGTGCCAGCAGCTTATTACAGTACAATGAGCAGTTCTTC